A selection of T cell receptor beta chains follows, all from one sample in a study of OX40 agonist ivuxolimab in advanced cancers. Sequenced by immunoSEQ multiplex PCR; TCRdb stores in-frame clones only, minus some. This sample has 70,000 to 90,000 clones, with over 75% found just once. Specimen: CD4+ or CD8+ T cells sorted from blood, collected in a trial of the OX40 agonist ivuxolimab. The receptors derive from an adult with an advanced solid tumor such as melanoma, head and neck, liver or kidney cancer. The CDR3 runs from the conserved cysteine through the conserved F or W. The D gene is left open where the match is weak. Only some rows state a clone size, as once, few, many or a class for expanded clones.

j_call	v_call	clone_size	cdr3_length	d_call	cdr3_aa	cdr3_nt
TRBJ1-2	TRBV10-3	.	13	TRBD1	CAISEPGTGDYTF	TGTGCCATCAGTGAACCCGGGACAGGGGACTACACCTTC
TRBJ2-5	TRBV2	.	12	.	CATRTGGETQYF	TGTGCCACCCGGACGGGCGGAGAGACCCAGTACTTC
TRBJ1-1	TRBV29-1	once	13	TRBD1	CSVTGQGSTEAFF	TGCAGCGTTACCGGACAGGGGTCGACTGAAGCTTTCTTT
TRBJ2-7	TRBV7-2	.	14	TRBD1	CASSLGGQGLEQYF	TGTGCCAGCAGCTTAGGGGGACAGGGTCTCGAGCAGTACTTC
TRBJ2-7	TRBV5-1	.	12	.	CASSLSANEQYF	TGCGCCAGCAGCTTGTCAGCAAACGAGCAGTACTTC
TRBJ1-4	TRBV2	.	16	.	CASSDYATRGEEKLFF	TGTGCCAGCAGTGACTACGCGACCAGAGGAGAAGAAAAACTGTTTTTT
TRBJ2-3	TRBV9	.	15	.	CASSVRGGRTDTQYF	TGTGCCAGCAGCGTGAGGGGGGGCCGGACAGATACGCAGTATTTT
TRBJ2-7	TRBV27	.	13	.	CASTFGADYEQYF	TGTGCCAGCACCTTCGGGGCCGACTACGAGCAGTACTTC
TRBJ1-2	TRBV30	.	11	.	CAWSETYGYTF	TGTGCCTGGAGTGAAACCTATGGCTACACCTTC
TRBJ2-5	TRBV5-4	.	15	TRBD2	CASSFDLAGQETQYF	TGTGCCAGCAGCTTTGACCTAGCGGGGCAAGAGACCCAGTACTTC
TRBJ2-3	TRBV6-1	.	16	TRBD1	CASSEWRQGKEDTQYF	TGTGCCAGCAGTGAATGGAGACAGGGTAAAGAGGATACGCAGTATTTT
TRBJ2-7	TRBV7-2	.	11	.	CASSRLSEQYF	TGTGCCAGCAGCCGCCTTTCCGAGCAGTACTTC
TRBJ1-2	TRBV4-3	.	13	.	CASSQGGPYGYTF	TGCGCCAGCAGCCAAGGCGGTCCCTATGGCTACACCTTC
TRBJ2-5	TRBV23-1	.	20	TRBD1	CASSQWVPPGGTGFQETQYF	TGCGCCAGCAGTCAATGGGTCCCCCCTGGAGGGACAGGCTTCCAAGAGACCCAGTACTTC
TRBJ2-5	TRBV5-6	.	14	.	CASSPDVRKETQYF	TGTGCCAGCAGCCCGGACGTTAGGAAAGAGACCCAGTACTTC
TRBJ1-6	TRBV14	once	19	.	CASSQGGPNYHFYNSPLHF	TGTGCCAGCAGCCAAGGGGGCCCCAATTACCACTTCTATAATTCACCCCTCCACTTT
TRBJ2-3	TRBV7-2	.	14	.	CASSLGVLTDTQYF	TGTGCCAGCAGCTTAGGCGTTCTCACAGATACGCAGTATTTT
TRBJ2-7	TRBV5-4	.	16	TRBD2	CASSTGGWARSYEQYF	TGTGCCAGCAGCACCGGGGGGTGGGCCCGCTCCTACGAGCAGTACTTC
TRBJ2-5	TRBV7-2	.	16	TRBD2	CASSLGGSGRGKTQYF	TGTGCCAGCAGCTTAGGGGGTAGCGGGAGAGGAAAGACCCAGTACTTC
TRBJ2-2	TRBV6-6	.	15	.	CASTTRRENTGELFF	TGTGCCAGCACCACGAGGAGGGAGAACACCGGGGAGCTGTTTTTT
TRBJ2-2	TRBV29-1	.	14	.	CSVEVGGSDGELFF	TGCAGCGTTGAAGTAGGCGGGTCGGATGGGGAGCTGTTTTTT
TRBJ1-5	TRBV9	.	14	.	CASSYSMTGTLQHF	TGTGCCAGCAGCTACTCCATGACCGGGACTCTACAGCATTTT
TRBJ1-5	TRBV27	.	16	TRBD1	CASSLNGEQGNQPQHF	TGTGCCAGCAGTTTAAATGGGGAACAGGGGAATCAGCCCCAGCATTTT
TRBJ1-1	TRBV29-1	.	13	TRBD1	CSVRTGVNTEAFF	TGCAGCGTCCGGACAGGGGTGAACACTGAAGCTTTCTTT
TRBJ2-3	TRBV28	once	14	TRBD2	CATTLAEPTDTQYF	TGTGCCACAACGCTAGCGGAGCCCACAGATACGCAGTATTTT
TRBJ2-5	TRBV5-1	.	16	TRBD1	CASSLLPTGVGETQYF	TGCGCCAGCAGCTTGCTCCCCACAGGGGTGGGAGAGACCCAGTACTTC